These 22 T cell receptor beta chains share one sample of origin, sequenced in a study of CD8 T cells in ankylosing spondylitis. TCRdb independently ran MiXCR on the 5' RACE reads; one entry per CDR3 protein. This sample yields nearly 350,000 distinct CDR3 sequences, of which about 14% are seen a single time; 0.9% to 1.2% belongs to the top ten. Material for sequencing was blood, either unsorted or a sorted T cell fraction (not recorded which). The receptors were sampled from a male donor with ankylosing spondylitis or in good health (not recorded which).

CDR3 loop: CASSLLTGPKYEQYF. The CDR3 bases are TGTGCCAGCAGCTTACTAACCGGGCCCAAATACGAGCAGTACTTC. The V call is TRBV7-2, the J call TRBJ2-7; D is ambiguous. CDR3 size: 15 residues. The V gene lost 2 bases and the J gene lost 4 bases, with 15 bases spanning the gap. CDR1 and CDR2 (germline): SGHTA, FQGNSA.

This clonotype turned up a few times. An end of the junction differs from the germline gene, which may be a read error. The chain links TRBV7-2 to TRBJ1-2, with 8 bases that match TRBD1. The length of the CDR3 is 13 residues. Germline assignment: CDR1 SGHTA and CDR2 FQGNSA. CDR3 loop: CASSLRDRREGAF. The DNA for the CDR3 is TGTGCCAGCAGCTTAAGGGACAGGCGGGAAGGCGCCTTC.

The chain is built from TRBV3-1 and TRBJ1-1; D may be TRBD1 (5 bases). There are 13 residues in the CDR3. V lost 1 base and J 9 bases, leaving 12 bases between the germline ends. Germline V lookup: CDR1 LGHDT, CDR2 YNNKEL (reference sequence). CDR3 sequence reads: CASSQVGVMKAFF. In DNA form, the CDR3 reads TGTGCCAGCAGCCAAGTAGGGGTCATGAAAGCTTTCTTT.

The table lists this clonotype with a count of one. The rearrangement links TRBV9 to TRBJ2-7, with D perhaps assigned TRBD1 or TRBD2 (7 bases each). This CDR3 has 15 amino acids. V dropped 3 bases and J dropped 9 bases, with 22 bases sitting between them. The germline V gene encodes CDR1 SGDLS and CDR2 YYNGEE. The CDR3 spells CASSAEPQGPGGQYF. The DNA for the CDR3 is TGTGCCAGCAGCGCCGAACCACAGGGGCCGGGGGGGCAGTACTTC.

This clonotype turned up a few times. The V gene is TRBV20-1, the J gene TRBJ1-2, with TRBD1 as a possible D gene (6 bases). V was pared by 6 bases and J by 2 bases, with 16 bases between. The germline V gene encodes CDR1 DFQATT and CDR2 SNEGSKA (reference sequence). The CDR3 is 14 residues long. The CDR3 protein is CSAAIGGANYGYTF. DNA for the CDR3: TGCAGTGCCGCTATAGGGGGGGCCAACTATGGCTACACCTTC.

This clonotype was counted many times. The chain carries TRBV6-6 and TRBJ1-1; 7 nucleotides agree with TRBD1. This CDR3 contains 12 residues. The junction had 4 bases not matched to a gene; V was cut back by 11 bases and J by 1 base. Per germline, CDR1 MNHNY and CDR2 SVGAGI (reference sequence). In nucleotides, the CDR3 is TGTGCCTCCCGGACAGGGAACACTGAAGCTTTCTTT. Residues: CASRTGNTEAFF.

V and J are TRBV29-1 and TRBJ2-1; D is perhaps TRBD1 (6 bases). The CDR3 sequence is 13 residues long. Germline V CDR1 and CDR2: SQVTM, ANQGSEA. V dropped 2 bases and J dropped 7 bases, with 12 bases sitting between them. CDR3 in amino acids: CSVEKQGKNEQFF. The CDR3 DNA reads TGCAGCGTTGAAAAACAGGGCAAGAATGAGCAGTTCTTC.

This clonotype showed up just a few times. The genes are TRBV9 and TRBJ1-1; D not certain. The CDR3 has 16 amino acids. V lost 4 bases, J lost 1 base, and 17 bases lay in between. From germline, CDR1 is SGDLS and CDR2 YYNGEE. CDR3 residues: CASSPGFRPRNTEAFF. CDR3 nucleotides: TGTGCCAGCAGCCCTGGGTTTAGACCCAGGAACACTGAAGCTTTCTTT. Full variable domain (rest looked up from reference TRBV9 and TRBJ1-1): DSGVTQTPKHLITATGQRVTLRCSPRSGDLSVYWYQQSLDQGLQFLIQYYNGEERAKGNILERFSAQQFPDLHSELNLSSLELGDSALYFCASSPGFRPRNTEAFFGQGTRLTVV.

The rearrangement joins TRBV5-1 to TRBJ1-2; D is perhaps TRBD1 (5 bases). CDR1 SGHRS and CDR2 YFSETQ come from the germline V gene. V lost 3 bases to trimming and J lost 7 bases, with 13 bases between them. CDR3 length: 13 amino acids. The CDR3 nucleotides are TGCGCCAGCAGCTCCGACCCGACAGTTGGCTACACCTTC. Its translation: CASSSDPTVGYTF.

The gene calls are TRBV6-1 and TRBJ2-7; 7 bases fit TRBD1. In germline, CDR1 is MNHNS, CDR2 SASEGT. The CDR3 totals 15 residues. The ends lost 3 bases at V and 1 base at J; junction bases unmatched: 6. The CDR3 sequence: CASSDVGRGSYEQYF. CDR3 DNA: TGTGCCAGCAGTGACGTCGGCAGGGGGTCCTACGAGCAGTACTTC.

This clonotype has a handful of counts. For the CDR3, the DNA is TGTGCCAGCACCTTTTTAGGGACGACGGACCACGAGCAGTACTTC. It translates to CASTFLGTTDHEQYF. This chain connects TRBV11-2 to TRBJ2-7; either TRBD1 or TRBD2 may fit D (5 bases each). CDR3 length equals 15 residues. CDR1 and CDR2 from the germline V gene are SGHAT and FQNNGV. V dropped 7 bases and J dropped 5 bases, with 21 bases sitting between them.

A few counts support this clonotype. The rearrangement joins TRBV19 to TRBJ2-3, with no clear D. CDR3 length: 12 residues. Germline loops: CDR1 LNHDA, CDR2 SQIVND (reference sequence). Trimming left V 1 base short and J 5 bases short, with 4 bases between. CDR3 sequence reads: CASSIGVDTQYF. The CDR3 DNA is TGTGCCAGTAGTATAGGCGTAGATACGCAGTATTTT.

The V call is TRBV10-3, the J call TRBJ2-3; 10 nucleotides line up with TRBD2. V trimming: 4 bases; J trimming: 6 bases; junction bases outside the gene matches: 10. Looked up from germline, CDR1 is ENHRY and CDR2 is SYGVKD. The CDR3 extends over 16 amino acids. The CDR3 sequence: CAISATTSGYRDTQYF. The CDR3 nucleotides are TGTGCCATCAGTGCCACGACTAGCGGGTATCGGGATACGCAGTATTTT.

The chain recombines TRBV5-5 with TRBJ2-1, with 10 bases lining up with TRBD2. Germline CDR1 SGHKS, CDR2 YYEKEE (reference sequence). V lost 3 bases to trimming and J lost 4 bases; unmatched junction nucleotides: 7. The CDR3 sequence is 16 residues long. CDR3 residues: CASSWSLAGVYNEQFF. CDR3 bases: TGTGCCAGCAGCTGGTCTCTAGCGGGGGTATACAATGAGCAGTTCTTC.

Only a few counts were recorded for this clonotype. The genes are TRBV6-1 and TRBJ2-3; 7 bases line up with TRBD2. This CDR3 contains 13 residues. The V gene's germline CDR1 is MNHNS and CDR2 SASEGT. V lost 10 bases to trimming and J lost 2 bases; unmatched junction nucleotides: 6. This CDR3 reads CAIRTRATDTQYF. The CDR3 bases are TGTGCCATCCGGACTAGGGCCACAGATACGCAGTATTTT.

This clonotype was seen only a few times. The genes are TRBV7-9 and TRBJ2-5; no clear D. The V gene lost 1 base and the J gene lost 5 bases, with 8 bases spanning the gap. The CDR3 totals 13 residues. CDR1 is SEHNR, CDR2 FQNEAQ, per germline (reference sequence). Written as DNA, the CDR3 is TGTGCCAGCAGCTTAGACCCGGCGGAGACCCAGTACTTC. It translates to CASSLDPAETQYF.

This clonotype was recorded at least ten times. The CDR3 spells CASRRRDRSYNEQFF. The CDR3 region has the DNA TGTGCCAGCAGAAGGCGGGACAGGTCTTACAATGAGCAGTTCTTC. The chain carries TRBV12-3 or TRBV12-4 and TRBJ2-1, with 8 bases that match TRBD1. V gave up 6 bases and J gave up 4 bases; unmatched junction bases: 8. The CDR3 spans 15 residues.

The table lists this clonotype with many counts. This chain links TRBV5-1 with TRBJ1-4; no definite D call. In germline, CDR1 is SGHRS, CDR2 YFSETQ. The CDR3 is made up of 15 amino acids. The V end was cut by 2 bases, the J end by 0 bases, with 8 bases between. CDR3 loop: CASSLGIATNEKLFF. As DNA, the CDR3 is TGCGCCAGCAGCTTAGGGATTGCAACTAATGAAAAACTGTTTTTT.

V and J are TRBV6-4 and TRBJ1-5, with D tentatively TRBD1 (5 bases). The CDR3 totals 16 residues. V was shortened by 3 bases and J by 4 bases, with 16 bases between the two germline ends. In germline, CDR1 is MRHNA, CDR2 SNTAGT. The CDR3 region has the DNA TGTGCCAGCAGTGATGGGCCCGGGGCCCCAAATCAGCCCCAGCATTTT. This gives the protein CASSDGPGAPNQPQHF.

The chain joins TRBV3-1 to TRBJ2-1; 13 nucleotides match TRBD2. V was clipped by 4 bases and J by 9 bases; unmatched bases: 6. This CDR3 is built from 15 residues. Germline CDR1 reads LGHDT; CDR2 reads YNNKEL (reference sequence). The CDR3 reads CASSPTSGGAVEQFF. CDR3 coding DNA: TGTGCCAGCAGCCCTACTAGCGGGGGGGCAGTTGAGCAGTTCTTC.

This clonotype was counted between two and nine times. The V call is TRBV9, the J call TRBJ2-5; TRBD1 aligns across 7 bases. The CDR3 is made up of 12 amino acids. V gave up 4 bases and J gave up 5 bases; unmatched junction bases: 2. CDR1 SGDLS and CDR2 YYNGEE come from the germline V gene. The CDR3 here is CASSIQGETQYF. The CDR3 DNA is TGTGCCAGCAGCATACAGGGGGAGACCCAGTACTTC.

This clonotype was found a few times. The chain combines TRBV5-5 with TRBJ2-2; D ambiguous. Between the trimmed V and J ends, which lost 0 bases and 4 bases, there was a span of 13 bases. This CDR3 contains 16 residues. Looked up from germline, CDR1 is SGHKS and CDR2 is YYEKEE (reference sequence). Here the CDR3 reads CASSLDFDVATGELFF. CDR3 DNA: TGTGCCAGCAGCTTGGATTTCGACGTAGCCACCGGGGAGCTGTTTTTT.